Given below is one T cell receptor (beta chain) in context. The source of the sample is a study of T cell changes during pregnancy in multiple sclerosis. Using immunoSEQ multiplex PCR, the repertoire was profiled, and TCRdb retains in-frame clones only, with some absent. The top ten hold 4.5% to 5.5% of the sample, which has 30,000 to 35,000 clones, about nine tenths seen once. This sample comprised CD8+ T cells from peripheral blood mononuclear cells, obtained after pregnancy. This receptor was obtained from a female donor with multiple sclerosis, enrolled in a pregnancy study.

This chain's CDR3 is CASSDGTANTGELFF. For the CDR3, the DNA is TGTGCCAGCAGTGATGGGACAGCGAACACCGGGGAGCTGTTTTTT. V and J are TRBV6-4 and TRBJ2-2; 7 bases agree with TRBD1. CDR1 is MRHNA and CDR2 is SNTAGT in the germline V gene. V lost 3 bases and J lost 0; bases outside the gene matches: 1. The CDR3 is 15 residues long.